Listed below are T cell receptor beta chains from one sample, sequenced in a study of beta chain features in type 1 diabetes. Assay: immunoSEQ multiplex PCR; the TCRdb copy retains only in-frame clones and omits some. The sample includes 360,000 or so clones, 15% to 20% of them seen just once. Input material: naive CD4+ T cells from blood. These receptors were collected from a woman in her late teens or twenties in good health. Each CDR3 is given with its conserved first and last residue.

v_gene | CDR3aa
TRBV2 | CASRSGTGGLEQYF
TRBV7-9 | CASSPRGGYGYTF
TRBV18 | CASSPPGLADYTGELFF
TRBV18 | CASSAGQDYGYTF
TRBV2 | CASSERDEQFF
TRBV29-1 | CSVVGGGTDTQYF
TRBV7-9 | CASSPTGVRDEQFF
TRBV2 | CANSGGSTDTQYF
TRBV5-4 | CASSLGEPGNYGYTF
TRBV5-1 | CASSLDPSQGGTQYF
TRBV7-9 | CASSFPTLSGGSYEQYF
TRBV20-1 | CSLGQTYEQYF
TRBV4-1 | CASSQEKTGAYGYTF
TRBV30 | CTLDRSGGEQYF
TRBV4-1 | CASSHRTGDGYTF
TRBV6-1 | CASSGWGTSGSNEQFF
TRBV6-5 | CASSYSSGGAYEQYF
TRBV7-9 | CASSSPGQETQYF
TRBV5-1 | CASMPAEAGTQYF
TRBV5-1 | CASRAPGQGYEQYF
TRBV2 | CASKVEAGELFF